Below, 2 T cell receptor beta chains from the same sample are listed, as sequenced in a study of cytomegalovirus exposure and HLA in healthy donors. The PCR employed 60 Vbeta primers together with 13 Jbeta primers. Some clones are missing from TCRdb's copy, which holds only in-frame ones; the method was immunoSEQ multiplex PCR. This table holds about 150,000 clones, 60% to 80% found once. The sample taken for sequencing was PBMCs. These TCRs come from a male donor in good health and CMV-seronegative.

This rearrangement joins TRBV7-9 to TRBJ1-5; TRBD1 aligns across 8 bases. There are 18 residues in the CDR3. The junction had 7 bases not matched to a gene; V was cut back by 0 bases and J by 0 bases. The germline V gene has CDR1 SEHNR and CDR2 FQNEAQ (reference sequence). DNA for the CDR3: TGTGCCAGCAGCTTAGCCACACAGGGGGGGTATAGCAATCAGCCCCAGCATTTT. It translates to CASSLATQGGYSNQPQHF.

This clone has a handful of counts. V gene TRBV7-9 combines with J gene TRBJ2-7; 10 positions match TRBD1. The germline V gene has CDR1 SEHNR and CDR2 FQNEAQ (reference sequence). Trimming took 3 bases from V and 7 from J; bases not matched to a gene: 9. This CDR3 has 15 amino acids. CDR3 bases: TGTGCCAGCAGCTTTGAAAGACAGGGGGCTGGGGAGCAGTACTTC. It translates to CASSFERQGAGEQYF.